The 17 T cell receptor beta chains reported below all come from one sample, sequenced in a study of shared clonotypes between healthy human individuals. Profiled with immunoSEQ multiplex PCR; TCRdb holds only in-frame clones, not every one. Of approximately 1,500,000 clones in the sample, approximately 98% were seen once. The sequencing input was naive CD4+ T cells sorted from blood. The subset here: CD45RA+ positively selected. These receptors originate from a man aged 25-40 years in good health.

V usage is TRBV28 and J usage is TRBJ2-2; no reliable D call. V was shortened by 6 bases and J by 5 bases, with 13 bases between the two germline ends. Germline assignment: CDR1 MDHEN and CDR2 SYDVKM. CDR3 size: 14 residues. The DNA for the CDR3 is TGTGCCAGCAGGCGGCGGCGTGGGACCGGGGAGCTGTTTTTT. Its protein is CASRRRRGTGELFF.

The CDR3 sequence: CASSLGSGGSRYNEQFF. For the CDR3, the DNA is TGTGCCAGCAGTTTAGGATCTGGAGGGAGTAGGTACAATGAGCAGTTCTTC. The V and J genes are TRBV28 and TRBJ2-1; a weak D match, TRBD2 (6 bases). Germline lookup yields CDR1 MDHEN and CDR2 SYDVKM. V lost 2 bases, J lost 4 bases, and 18 bases lay in between. The CDR3 runs 17 residues.

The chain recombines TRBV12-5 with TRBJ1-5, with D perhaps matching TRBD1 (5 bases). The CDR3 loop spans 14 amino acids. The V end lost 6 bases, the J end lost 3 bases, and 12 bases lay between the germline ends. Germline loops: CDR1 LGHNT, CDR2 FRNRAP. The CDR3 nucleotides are TGTGCTAGTGGCCCGGGACGGTACAATCAGCCCCAGCATTTT. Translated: CASGPGRYNQPQHF.

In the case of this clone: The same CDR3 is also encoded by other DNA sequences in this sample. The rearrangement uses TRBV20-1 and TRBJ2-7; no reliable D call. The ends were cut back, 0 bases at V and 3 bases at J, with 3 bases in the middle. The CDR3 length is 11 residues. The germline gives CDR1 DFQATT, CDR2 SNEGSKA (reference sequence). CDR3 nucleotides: TGCAGTGCTAGAGACTTCTACGAGCAGTACTTC. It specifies CSARDFYEQYF.

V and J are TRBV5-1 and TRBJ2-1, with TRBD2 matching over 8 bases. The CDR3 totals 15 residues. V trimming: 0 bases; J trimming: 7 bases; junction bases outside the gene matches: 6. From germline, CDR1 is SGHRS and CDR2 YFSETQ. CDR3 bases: TGCGCCAGCAGCTTGGCGGTAGCGGGAATAAATGAGCAGTTCTTC. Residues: CASSLAVAGINEQFF.

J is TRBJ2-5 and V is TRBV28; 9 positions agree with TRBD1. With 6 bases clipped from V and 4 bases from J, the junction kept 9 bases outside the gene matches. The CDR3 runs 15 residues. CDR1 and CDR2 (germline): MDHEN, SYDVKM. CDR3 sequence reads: CASSRGTGTPETQYF. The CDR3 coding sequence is TGTGCCAGCAGCCGAGGGACAGGGACTCCAGAGACCCAGTACTTC.

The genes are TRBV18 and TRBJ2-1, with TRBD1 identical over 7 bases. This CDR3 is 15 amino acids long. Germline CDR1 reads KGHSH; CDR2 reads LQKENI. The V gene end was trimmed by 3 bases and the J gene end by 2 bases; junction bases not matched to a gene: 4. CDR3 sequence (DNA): TGTGCCAGCTCACCCCTGGGACAGACCTACAATGAGCAGTTCTTC. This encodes CASSPLGQTYNEQFF.

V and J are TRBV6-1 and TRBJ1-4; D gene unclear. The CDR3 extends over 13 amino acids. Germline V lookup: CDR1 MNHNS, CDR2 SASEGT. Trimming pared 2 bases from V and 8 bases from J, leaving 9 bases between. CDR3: CASSELFAEKLFF. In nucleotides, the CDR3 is TGTGCCAGCAGTGAATTATTTGCGGAAAAACTGTTTTTT.

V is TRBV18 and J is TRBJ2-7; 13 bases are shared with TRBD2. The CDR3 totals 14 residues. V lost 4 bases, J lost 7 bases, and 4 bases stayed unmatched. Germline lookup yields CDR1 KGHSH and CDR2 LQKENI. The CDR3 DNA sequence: TGTGCCAGCTCACGAGGACTAGCGGGAGTTGAGCAGTACTTC. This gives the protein CASSRGLAGVEQYF.

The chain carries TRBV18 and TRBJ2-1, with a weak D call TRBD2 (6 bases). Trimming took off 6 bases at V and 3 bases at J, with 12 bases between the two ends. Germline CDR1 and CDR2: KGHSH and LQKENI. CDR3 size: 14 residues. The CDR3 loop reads CASSNGDFYNEQFF. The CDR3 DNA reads TGTGCCAGCTCTAACGGGGACTTCTACAATGAGCAGTTCTTC. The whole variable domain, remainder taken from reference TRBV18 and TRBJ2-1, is NAGVMQNPRHLVRRRGQEARLRCSPMKGHSHVYWYRQLPEEGLKFMVYLQKENIIDESGMPKERFSAEFPKEGPSILRIQQVVRGDSAAYFCASSNGDFYNEQFFGPGTRLTVL.

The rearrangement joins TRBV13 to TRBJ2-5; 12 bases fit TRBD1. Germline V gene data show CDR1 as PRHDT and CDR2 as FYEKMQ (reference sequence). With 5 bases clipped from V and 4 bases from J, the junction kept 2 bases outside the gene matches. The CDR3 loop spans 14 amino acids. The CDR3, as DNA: TGTGCCAGCAGCCGGGACAGGGGGCGAGAGACCCAGTACTTC. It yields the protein CASSRDRGRETQYF.

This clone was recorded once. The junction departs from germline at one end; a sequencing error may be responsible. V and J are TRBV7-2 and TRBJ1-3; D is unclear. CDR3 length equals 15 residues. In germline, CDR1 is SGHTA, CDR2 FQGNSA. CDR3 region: CASSLDGYSGNTIYF. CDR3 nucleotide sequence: TGTGCCAGCAGTTTAGACGGCTACTCTGGAAACACCATATATTTT.

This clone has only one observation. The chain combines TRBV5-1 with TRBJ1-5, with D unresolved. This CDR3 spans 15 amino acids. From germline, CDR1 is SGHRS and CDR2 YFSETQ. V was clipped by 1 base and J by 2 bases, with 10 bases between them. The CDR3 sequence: CASSLNDGRNQPQHF. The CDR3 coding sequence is TGCGCCAGCAGCTTGAACGACGGCCGCAATCAGCCCCAGCATTTT.

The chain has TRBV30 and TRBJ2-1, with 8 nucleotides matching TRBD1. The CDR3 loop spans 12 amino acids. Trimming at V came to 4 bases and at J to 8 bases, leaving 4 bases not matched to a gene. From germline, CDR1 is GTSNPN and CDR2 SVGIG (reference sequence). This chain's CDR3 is CAWNQGAYEQFF. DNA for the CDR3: TGTGCCTGGAATCAGGGGGCCTATGAGCAGTTCTTC.

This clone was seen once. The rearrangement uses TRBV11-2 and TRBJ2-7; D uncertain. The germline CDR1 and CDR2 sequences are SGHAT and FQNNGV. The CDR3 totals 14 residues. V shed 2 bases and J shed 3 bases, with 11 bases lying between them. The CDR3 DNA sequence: TGTGCCAGCAGCTTAAATCAAGGGAACTACGAGCAGTACTTC. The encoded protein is CASSLNQGNYEQYF.

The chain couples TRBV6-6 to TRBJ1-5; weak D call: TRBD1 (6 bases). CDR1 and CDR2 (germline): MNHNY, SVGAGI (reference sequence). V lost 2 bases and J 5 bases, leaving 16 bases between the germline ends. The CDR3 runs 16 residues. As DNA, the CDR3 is TGTGCCAGCAGTTACACGAAGACAGGCGCGTATCAGCCCCAGCATTTT. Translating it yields CASSYTKTGAYQPQHF.

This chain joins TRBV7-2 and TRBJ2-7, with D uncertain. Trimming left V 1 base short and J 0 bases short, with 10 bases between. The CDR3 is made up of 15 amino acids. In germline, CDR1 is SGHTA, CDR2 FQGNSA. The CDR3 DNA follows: TGTGCCAGCAGCTTAGTTCCGAACTTCTCCTACGAGCAGTACTTC. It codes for CASSLVPNFSYEQYF.